Included here is one TCR beta chain sequence, with context. Its cognate antigen is unknown. A much larger clone differs from this one at a single base, so this may be a read error. The CDR3 consists of 17 residues. Germline V gene data show CDR1 as LGHNA and CDR2 as YSLEER. The sample comes from a study of post-analysis software for immune sequencing data. On the study more broadly: Patients with relapsing-remitting, secondary progressive and progressive-relapsing multiple sclerosis courses were all represented. Study conclusions and caveats: A few TRBV segments were significantly more frequent in patients than in controls. TRBV5-6, TRBV5-1 and TRBV20-1 were among these segments. With F measure, samples from one preparation batch clustered together strongly. Diversity measured as normalized Chao1 was significantly lower in multiple sclerosis patients than in controls.

Built from TCR beta cDNA, the libraries had unique molecular identifiers in them. From approximately 0.95 to 9.8 million T cells, 500,000 or so cDNA molecules were obtained. TCRdb called the PCR reads again in MiXCR, with one record for every CDR3 protein. The table shows around 440,000 distinct CDR3 sequences, with 40% to 55% occurring only once. V is TRBV4-3 and J is TRBJ2-3; D remains ambiguous. This TCR came from a girl aged 5-17 years with multiple sclerosis. Sequenced: blood. This chain's CDR3 is CAGSQDPSTDHTDTQYF. The CDR3 bases are TGCGCCGGCAGCCAAGACCCTTCCACCGACCACACAGATACGCAGTATTTT.